A single sample is the source of the 19 T cell receptor beta chains below, sequenced in a study of shared clonotypes between healthy human individuals. Repertoires were generated with immunoSEQ multiplex PCR, while TCRdb's copy carries only in-frame clones and drops some. The sample has about 1,500,000 clones; 95% to 97% are singletons. What was sequenced was naive CD4+ T cells sorted from blood. Stated subset: CD45RA+ positively selected. The receptor set was obtained from a man aged 30 to 45 in good health.

This chain links TRBV7-9 with TRBJ2-3; 9 bases agree with TRBD1. This CDR3 has 16 amino acids. The germline V gene encodes CDR1 SEHNR and CDR2 FQNEAQ (reference sequence). V dropped 3 bases and J dropped 2; count of bases not matched to a gene: 6. The chain's CDR3 is CASSFGGTGITDTQYF. CDR3 bases: TGTGCCAGCAGCTTTGGCGGGACAGGGATCACAGATACGCAGTATTTT. The variable domain in full, completed from reference TRBV7-9 and TRBJ2-3, reads DTGVSQNPRHKITKRGQNVTFRCDPISEHNRLYWYRQTLGQGPEFLTYFQNEAQLEKSRLLSDRFSAERPKGSFSTLEIQRTEQGDSAMYLCASSFGGTGITDTQYFGPGTRLTVL.

The chain couples TRBV27 to TRBJ2-2; TRBD2 matches at 10 bases. The germline V gene has CDR1 MNHEY and CDR2 SMNVEV (reference sequence). V shed 7 bases and J 4 bases; nucleotides not matched to a gene: 12. The CDR3 consists of 17 residues. CDR3 loop: CASTNPKAGGITGELFF. Written as DNA, the CDR3 is TGTGCCAGCACGAATCCCAAAGCGGGAGGGATCACCGGGGAGCTGTTTTTT.

The chain is built from TRBV10-2 and TRBJ2-3, with 11 bases that match TRBD2. This CDR3 comprises 18 residues. Germline trimming cut 4 bases from V and 2 bases from J; bases unmatched to any gene: 11. Germline V CDR1 and CDR2: WSHSY, SAAADI. The CDR3: CASSGSGRAGIITDTQYF. In nucleotides, the CDR3 is TGCGCCAGCAGTGGTAGCGGGAGGGCCGGAATAATCACAGATACGCAGTATTTT.

The chain is built from TRBV4-3 and TRBJ2-3; 10 bases align to TRBD2. The length of the CDR3 is 18 residues. V shed 1 base, J shed 0 bases, and the junction held 7 bases outside the gene matches. Germline V gives CDR1 LGHNA, CDR2 YSLEER. This CDR3 reads CASSQAPSGSHSTDTQYF. The CDR3 nucleotides are TGCGCCAGCAGCCAAGCGCCTAGCGGGAGCCATAGCACAGATACGCAGTATTTT.

The chain links TRBV15 to TRBJ1-1; the D is unclear. V was shortened by 5 bases and J by 4 bases, with 20 bases between the two germline ends. The germline CDR1 and CDR2 sequences are LNHNV and YYDKDF (reference sequence). This CDR3 is 16 amino acids long. This CDR3 reads CATSGARVGSGTEAFF. The DNA for the CDR3 is TGTGCCACCAGCGGAGCGCGAGTGGGTTCTGGCACTGAAGCTTTCTTT.

This chain joins TRBV7-2 and TRBJ2-3; D is unclear. Between the trimmed V and J ends, which lost 1 base and 0 bases, there was a span of 8 bases. CDR1 is SGHTA and CDR2 is FQGNSA in the germline V gene. This CDR3 has 15 amino acids. The CDR3 DNA reads TGTGCCAGCAGCTTAGTGGGCAGTAGCACAGATACGCAGTATTTT. Amino acid sequence: CASSLVGSSTDTQYF. Complete variable domain (other parts from reference TRBV7-2 and TRBJ2-3): GAGVSQSPSNKVTEKGKDVELRCDPISGHTALYWYRQSLGQGLEFLIYFQGNSAPDKSGLPSDRFSAERTGGSVSTLTIQRTQQEDSAVYLCASSLVGSSTDTQYFGPGTRLTVL.

Comments on this clone: Other DNA sequences in this sample translate to the same CDR3. The chain couples TRBV19 to TRBJ2-7; D not certain. The CDR3 is 13 residues long. Between the trimmed V and J ends, which lost 1 base and 4 bases, there was a span of 8 bases. Germline V CDR1 and CDR2: LNHDA, SQIVND (reference sequence). In DNA, the CDR3 is TGTGCCAGTAGTATAGTAGGCGCGTACGAGCAGTACTTC. This encodes CASSIVGAYEQYF.

The chain has TRBV27 and TRBJ2-6; D unclear. The CDR3 covers 16 residues. Between the trimmed V and J ends, which lost 4 bases and 0 bases, there was a span of 10 bases. Germline CDR1 and CDR2: MNHEY and SMNVEV (reference sequence). The CDR3 region is CASSYGSPSGANVLTF. CDR3 nucleotides: TGTGCCAGCAGTTACGGATCTCCCTCTGGGGCCAACGTCCTGACTTTC.

The chain recombines TRBV6-1 with TRBJ2-5; D is tentatively TRBD1 or TRBD2 (6 bases each). This CDR3 contains 16 residues. Germline loops: CDR1 MNHNS, CDR2 SASEGT. Trimming stripped 2 bases from V and 4 bases from J, with 17 bases between. The CDR3 sequence: CASSERGNTGRETQYF. Here the CDR3 DNA reads TGTGCCAGCAGTGAACGGGGGAACACAGGGAGAGAGACCCAGTACTTC.

The J gene is TRBJ2-7, the V gene TRBV18; TRBD1 matches 8 bases. CDR3 size: 14 residues. Germline V lookup: CDR1 KGHSH, CDR2 LQKENI. Trimming at V came to 2 bases and at J to 6 bases, leaving 6 bases not matched to a gene. CDR3 sequence reads: CASSPSRGRVEQYF. DNA of the CDR3: TGTGCCAGCTCACCAAGCAGGGGGCGCGTCGAGCAGTACTTC.

The rearrangement joins TRBV7-9 to TRBJ2-1; the D gene is possibly TRBD2 (5 bases). CDR3 length: 13 amino acids. CDR1 is SEHNR, CDR2 FQNEAQ, per germline (reference sequence). Trimming removed 3 bases at V and 5 bases at J, with 8 bases between. CDR3 DNA: TGTGCCAGCAGCTTCGGACTGAACAATGAGCAGTTCTTC. Protein product: CASSFGLNNEQFF.

The chain recombines TRBV7-2 with TRBJ1-2; D may be TRBD1 (6 bases). Trimming removed 6 bases from V and 3 bases from J, with 11 bases in between. CDR3 length: 13 residues. The V gene's germline CDR1 is SGHTA and CDR2 FQGNSA. The CDR3, as DNA: TGTGCCAGCAGTCAAACAGGGTACTATGGCTACACCTTC. Amino acids: CASSQTGYYGYTF.

Only one count was recorded for this clone. Other nucleotide sequences from this sample produce the same CDR3. The V gene is TRBV7-3, the J gene TRBJ2-1; unclear D gene. V lost 1 base and J 0 bases, leaving 7 bases between the germline ends. Looked up from germline, CDR1 is SGHTA and CDR2 is FQGTGA. The CDR3 has 15 residues. The CDR3: CASSLSGNSYNEQFF. In DNA, the CDR3 is TGTGCCAGCAGCTTAAGCGGTAACTCCTACAATGAGCAGTTCTTC.

The chain couples TRBV15 to TRBJ2-5, with D possibly being TRBD1 or TRBD2 (5 bases each). The CDR3 length is 17 residues. V was shortened by 1 base and J by 5 bases, with 20 bases between the two germline ends. From germline, CDR1 is LNHNV and CDR2 YYDKDF (reference sequence). CDR3 sequence (DNA): TGTGCCACCAGCAGAGTCCCACGGGGCTTGGGTGGGGAGACCCAGTACTTC. This encodes CATSRVPRGLGGETQYF.

This chain connects TRBV27 to TRBJ2-2, with 12 nucleotides matching TRBD1. V shed 5 bases and J 5 bases; nucleotides not matched to a gene: 24. The CDR3 runs to 22 residues. Germline assignment: CDR1 MNHEY and CDR2 SMNVEV (reference sequence). The CDR3 loop is CASSTPGQGAASDTPATGELFF. Written as DNA, the CDR3 is TGTGCCAGCAGTACCCCGGGACAGGGGGCGGCTAGCGATACCCCAGCAACCGGGGAGCTGTTTTTT.

In its sample, this clone was seen once. V usage is TRBV18 and J usage is TRBJ2-3, with TRBD2 matching 7 bases. Trimming took 3 bases from V and 9 from J; bases not matched to a gene: 9. The CDR3 totals 14 residues. Germline CDR1 KGHSH, CDR2 LQKENI. The chain's CDR3 is CASSPFPSGDTQYF. The CDR3 nucleotides are TGTGCCAGCTCACCTTTCCCTAGCGGTGACACGCAGTATTTT. Drawing the rest from reference TRBV18 and TRBJ2-3, the complete variable domain is NAGVMQNPRHLVRRRGQEARLRCSPMKGHSHVYWYRQLPEEGLKFMVYLQKENIIDESGMPKERFSAEFPKEGPSILRIQQVVRGDSAAYFCASSPFPSGDTQYFGPGTRLTVL.

The rearrangement links TRBV10-1 to TRBJ2-3; D tentatively reads TRBD1 or TRBD2 (5 bases each). Germline CDR1 WNHNN, CDR2 SYGVQD (reference sequence). V was trimmed by 4 bases and J by 0 bases, leaving 11 bases between them. The CDR3 is 15 amino acids. This CDR3 reads CASSGDGSSTDTQYF. The CDR3 nucleotides are TGCGCCAGCAGTGGGGACGGTTCTAGCACAGATACGCAGTATTTT.

The chain uses TRBV19 and TRBJ2-1, with 8 bases that match TRBD2. This CDR3 comprises 15 residues. V lost 10 bases, J lost 6 bases, and 14 bases stayed unmatched. Germline CDR1 LNHDA, CDR2 SQIVND (reference sequence). This chain's CDR3 is CATRHLRTSLNEQFF. The CDR3 bases are TGTGCCACCCGACATCTACGGACTAGCCTCAATGAGCAGTTCTTC. The whole variable domain, filled in from reference TRBV19 and TRBJ2-1, reads DGGITQSPKYLFRKEGQNVTLSCEQNLNHDAMYWYRQDPGQGLRLIYYSQIVNDFQKGDIAEGYSVSREKKESFPLTVTSAQKNPTAFYLCATRHLRTSLNEQFFGPGTRLTVL.

The chain carries TRBV27 and TRBJ2-3; 11 bases align to TRBD2. The V gene's germline CDR1 is MNHEY and CDR2 SMNVEV (reference sequence). The CDR3 has 16 amino acids. Trimming cost V 2 bases and J 7 bases; bases outside gene matches: 8. CDR3 in DNA: TGTGCCAGCAGTTTAATCCTAGCGGGAGGAGGGAATACGCAGTATTTT. Residues: CASSLILAGGGNTQYF.